The next 27 T cell receptor beta chains were all read from a single sample in a study of T cell responses to AZD1222 COVID-19 vaccine. Sequencing was performed with immunoSEQ multiplex PCR; in TCRdb, only in-frame clones are kept and a portion is missing. The profile shows over 150,000 clones, over 75% of them singletons. The specimen was peripheral blood, collected on day 0 of AZD1222 vaccination. Receptors were obtained from an adult in good health.

This sequence joins TRBV3-1 (or the pseudogene TRBV3-2) and TRBJ1-3; D not certain. Germline CDR1 is LGHDT and CDR2 is YNNKEL (reference sequence). This CDR3 spans 14 amino acids. V lost 4 bases, J lost 8 bases, and 15 bases lay in between. The CDR3 DNA is TGTGCCAGCAGCCCAGGCCCTATTCGAGACACCATATATTTT. It translates to CASSPGPIRDTIYF.

The chain is built from TRBV5-1 and TRBJ1-5; possible D gene TRBD1, 5 bases. The V end lost 0 bases, the J end lost 5 bases, and 9 bases lay between the germline ends. The CDR3 spans 14 residues. Looked up from germline, CDR1 is SGHRS and CDR2 is YFSETQ. The CDR3 is CASSLGGEDQPQHF. The CDR3 region has the DNA TGCGCCAGCAGCTTGGGAGGGGAGGATCAGCCCCAGCATTTT. Based on the CDR3 plus reference TRBV5-1 and TRBJ1-5, the full variable domain is KAGVTQTPRYLIKTRGQQVTLSCSPISGHRSVSWYQQTPGQGLQFLFEYFSETQRNKGNFPGRFSGRQFSNSRSEMNVSTLELGDSALYLCASSLGGEDQPQHFGDGTRLSIL.

The chain combines TRBV7-9 with TRBJ2-5; D call uncertain. The CDR3 has 12 amino acids. The germline gives CDR1 SEHNR, CDR2 FQNEAQ (reference sequence). The V and J ends lost 6 bases and 7 bases respectively, with 12 bases between them. The CDR3 DNA reads TGTGCCAGCAGTCCCGAAGTGGGGACCCAGTACTTC. Translating gives CASSPEVGTQYF.

This clone was recorded only once. The chain is built from TRBV5-1 and TRBJ2-7; D perhaps matches TRBD2 (5 bases). The CDR3 is 15 residues long. V was shortened by 3 bases and J by 0 bases, with 13 bases between the two germline ends. The V gene's germline CDR1 is SGHRS and CDR2 YFSETQ. CDR3 region: CASSSPDTSSYEQYF. CDR3 sequence (DNA): TGCGCCAGCAGCTCCCCGGATACTAGCTCCTACGAGCAGTACTTC. Based on the CDR3 plus reference TRBV5-1 and TRBJ2-7, the full variable domain is KAGVTQTPRYLIKTRGQQVTLSCSPISGHRSVSWYQQTPGQGLQFLFEYFSETQRNKGNFPGRFSGRQFSNSRSEMNVSTLELGDSALYLCASSSPDTSSYEQYFGPGTRLTVT.

V is TRBV19 and J is TRBJ1-4; D is unclear. Trimming took off 3 bases at V and 5 bases at J, with 13 bases between the two ends. Germline V gene data show CDR1 as LNHDA and CDR2 as SQIVND (reference sequence). CDR3 length: 15 amino acids. In DNA, the CDR3 is TGTGCCAGTAGTATTAAAGAGTCGGGGAATGAAAAACTGTTTTTT. Translated, it gives CASSIKESGNEKLFF. Looking up the rest from reference TRBV19 and TRBJ1-4 gives the full variable domain: DGGITQSPKYLFRKEGQNVTLSCEQNLNHDAMYWYRQDPGQGLRLIYYSQIVNDFQKGDIAEGYSVSREKKESFPLTVTSAQKNPTAFYLCASSIKESGNEKLFFGSGTQLSVL.

The chain employs TRBV6-1 and TRBJ1-1; 10 nucleotides line up with TRBD1. The length of the CDR3 is 13 residues. Per germline, CDR1 MNHNS and CDR2 SASEGT. J was trimmed by 8 bases and V by 3 bases; bases with no gene match: 3. The CDR3 loop is CASSDRTGGEAFF. The CDR3 region has the DNA TGTGCCAGCAGTGATCGGACAGGGGGGGAAGCTTTCTTT.

The V gene is TRBV14, the J gene TRBJ2-1; D is unresolved. Germline CDR1 and CDR2: SGHDN and FVKESK. The CDR3 is 14 residues long. V was shortened by 4 bases and J by 4 bases, with 11 bases between the two germline ends. The CDR3, as DNA: TGTGCCAGCAGCCCCTCGTTGTCTTACAATGAGCAGTTCTTC. It specifies CASSPSLSYNEQFF.

The chain joins TRBV21-1 to TRBJ1-1. TRBV21-1 is annotated as a pseudogene. CDR3 length equals 16 residues. The CDR3: CASSSDRGGRITEAFF. CDR3 coding DNA: TGTGCCAGCAGCTCCGACCGGGGGGGGCGGATCACTGAAGCTTTCTTT.

The V gene is TRBV5-6, the J gene TRBJ2-2; TRBD1 matches 7 bases. Germline CDR1 reads SGHDT; CDR2 reads YYEEEE. V lost 4 bases and J lost 7; bases outside the gene matches: 10. This CDR3 is built from 15 residues. The CDR3 bases are TGTGCCAGCAGCCTTCTGAGACAGGGCGGCGGGGAGCTGTTTTTT. As protein: CASSLLRQGGGELFF. The full variable domain, rest sourced from reference TRBV5-6 and TRBJ2-2, is DAGVTQSPTHLIKTRGQQVTLRCSPKSGHDTVSWYQQALGQGPQFIFQYYEEEERQRGNFPDRFSGHQFPNYSSELNVNALLLGDSALYLCASSLLRQGGGELFFGEGSRLTVL.

V is TRBV3-1 (or the pseudogene TRBV3-2) and J is TRBJ1-1, with 10 nucleotides matching TRBD1. After removal of 4 bases from V and 4 bases from J, the junction contained 6 bases not matched to a gene. This CDR3 is 15 amino acids long. In germline, CDR1 is LGHDT, CDR2 YNNKEL (reference sequence). This chain's CDR3 is CASSPPGQGRTEAFF. DNA for the CDR3: TGTGCCAGCAGCCCTCCGGGACAGGGGCGCACTGAAGCTTTCTTT.

The genes are TRBV7-9 and TRBJ1-5, with 10 bases matching TRBD1. CDR3 length: 17 residues. The junction had 13 bases not matched to a gene; V was cut back by 5 bases and J by 6 bases. Germline V gene lookup returns CDR1 SEHNR and CDR2 FQNEAQ (reference sequence). As DNA, the CDR3 is TGTGCCAGCAGCCATTGGGGGGGACAGGGGTCCAGTCAGCCCCAGCATTTT. Its protein is CASSHWGGQGSSQPQHF. The entire variable domain, with the rest obtained from reference TRBV7-9 and TRBJ1-5, is as follows: DTGVSQNPRHKITKRGQNVTFRCDPISEHNRLYWYRQTLGQGPEFLTYFQNEAQLEKSRLLSDRFSAERPKGSFSTLEIQRTEQGDSAMYLCASSHWGGQGSSQPQHFGDGTRLSIL.

The table lists this clone with a count of one. This chain links TRBV5-4 with TRBJ2-2; D gene ambiguous. V shed 0 bases and J shed 5 bases, with 11 bases lying between them. Looked up from germline, CDR1 is SGHNT and CDR2 is YYREEE (reference sequence). This CDR3 is 15 amino acids long. CDR3 amino acids: CASSLDQEITGELFF. CDR3 nucleotide sequence: TGTGCCAGCAGCTTGGACCAAGAAATAACCGGGGAGCTGTTTTTT.

The chain joins TRBV6-5 to TRBJ2-7; 7 bases agree with TRBD1. The CDR3 is made up of 14 amino acids. The trim removed 2 bases at V and 3 bases at J, leaving 4 bases unmatched. Germline V CDR1 and CDR2: MNHEY, SVGAGI. The CDR3 reads CASSYDRVRYEQYF. CDR3 sequence (DNA): TGTGCCAGCAGTTACGACAGGGTTCGCTACGAGCAGTACTTC.

This chain connects TRBV7-3 to TRBJ2-3; D is ambiguous. CDR1 and CDR2 from the germline V gene are SGHTA and FQGTGA. There are 12 residues in the CDR3. Trimming removed 4 bases at V and 10 bases at J, with 12 bases between. The CDR3 DNA follows: TGTGCCAGCAGCTCCCCCCCCTCCCCGCAGTATTTT. This translates into CASSSPPSPQYF.

V and J are TRBV9 and TRBJ2-1; TRBD2 agrees at 7 bases. This CDR3 region has 13 residues. V gave up 4 bases and J gave up 3 bases; unmatched junction bases: 1. Germline CDR1 SGDLS, CDR2 YYNGEE. Here the CDR3 DNA reads TGTGCCAGCAGCACTAGCGACTACAATGAGCAGTTCTTC. Its protein is CASSTSDYNEQFF. The complete variable domain, with remaining parts taken from reference TRBV9 and TRBJ2-1, reads DSGVTQTPKHLITATGQRVTLRCSPRSGDLSVYWYQQSLDQGLQFLIQYYNGEERAKGNILERFSAQQFPDLHSELNLSSLELGDSALYFCASSTSDYNEQFFGPGTRLTVL.

The V gene is TRBV20-1, the J gene TRBJ1-1; D is unresolved. The germline gives CDR1 DFQATT, CDR2 SNEGSKA (reference sequence). Trimming removed 3 bases from V and 1 base from J, with 12 bases in between. There are 14 residues in the CDR3. Here the CDR3 reads CSASKSVRNTEAFF. DNA of the CDR3: TGCAGTGCTAGTAAGTCGGTGAGGAACACTGAAGCTTTCTTT.

The J gene is TRBJ1-2, the V gene TRBV6-2 or TRBV6-3; a weak D match, TRBD1 (6 bases). V was clipped by 2 bases and J by 6 bases, with 13 bases between them. The CDR3 is made up of 14 amino acids. Germline-derived CDR1 and CDR2 are MNHEY and SVGEGT. For the CDR3, the DNA is TGTGCCAGCAGTTACAACAGGGTTTCAGATGGCTACACCTTC. Residues: CASSYNRVSDGYTF.

The chain uses TRBV20-1 and TRBJ2-1; 9 nucleotides agree with TRBD2. The germline V gene encodes CDR1 DFQATT and CDR2 SNEGSKA (reference sequence). The CDR3 loop spans 11 amino acids. Here the CDR3 DNA reads TGCACCGGACTAGCGTTCGATGAGCAGTTCTTC. It translates to CTGLAFDEQFF.

The chain combines TRBV18 with TRBJ1-4; TRBD1 might be the D (6 bases). There are 14 residues in the CDR3. V shed 2 bases and J shed 7 bases, with 11 bases lying between them. The germline V gene has CDR1 KGHSH and CDR2 LQKENI. This CDR3 is CASSPLGASEKLFF. The CDR3 DNA sequence: TGTGCCAGCTCACCATTGGGGGCAAGTGAAAAACTGTTTTTT.

This chain joins TRBV3-1 (or the pseudogene TRBV3-2) and TRBJ2-7, with D unclear. This CDR3 has 13 amino acids. Trimming pared 3 bases from V and 0 bases from J, leaving 6 bases between. Germline CDR1 is LGHDT and CDR2 is YNNKEL (reference sequence). CDR3 protein: CASSQRSSYEQYF. As DNA, the CDR3 is TGTGCCAGCAGCCAGAGGAGCTCCTACGAGCAGTACTTC.

As DNA, the CDR3 is TGTGCCAGCAGGCCTACCCTAGCGGGGGGCAAGCAGTTCTTC. Its protein is CASRPTLAGGKQFF. The rearrangement uses TRBV6-5 and TRBJ2-1; 11 bases are a match to TRBD2. The CDR3 is 14 residues long. The V and J ends lost 6 bases and 11 bases, in that order; junction bases with no gene match: 9. CDR1 is MNHEY, CDR2 SVGAGI, per germline.

The CDR3 sequence is CASSQDSGGAKTQYF. CDR3 sequence (DNA): TGTGCCAGCAGCCAAGACTCCGGGGGGGCGAAGACCCAGTACTTC. The J gene is TRBJ2-5, the V gene TRBV3-1 (or the pseudogene TRBV3-2); 8 positions match TRBD2. The CDR3 runs to 15 residues. J gave up 6 bases and V 0 bases, and 6 bases lay outside the gene matches. Germline V gene data show CDR1 as LGHDT and CDR2 as YNNKEL (reference sequence).

V is TRBV9 and J is TRBJ1-3; D perhaps matches TRBD1 (5 bases). Per germline, CDR1 SGDLS and CDR2 YYNGEE. The CDR3 is made up of 16 amino acids. V was clipped by 3 bases and J by 0 bases, with 13 bases between them. The DNA for the CDR3 is TGTGCCAGCAGCGCAGGGACGGCCAGCTCTGGAAACACCATATATTTT. This translates into CASSAGTASSGNTIYF.

The J gene is TRBJ1-2, the V gene TRBV2; 10 bases align to TRBD1. The CDR3 has 16 residues. The ends lost 6 bases at V and 8 bases at J; junction bases unmatched: 15. Per germline, CDR1 SNHLY and CDR2 FYNNEI. CDR3 coding DNA: TGTGCCAGCAGAGCACTGGGACAGGGGATTGGGGGAGGCTACACCTTC. It is translated as CASRALGQGIGGGYTF.

The gene calls are TRBV7-9 and TRBJ1-4; D is undetermined. Trimming stripped 4 bases from V and 4 bases from J, with 10 bases between. Germline V lookup: CDR1 SEHNR, CDR2 FQNEAQ (reference sequence). The CDR3 is 14 amino acids. CDR3 amino acids: CASSSRLSNEKLFF. The CDR3 DNA sequence: TGTGCCAGCAGCTCTCGATTGAGTAATGAAAAACTGTTTTTT.

The V call is TRBV5-6, the J call TRBJ1-1; TRBD1 aligns across 7 bases. Trimming removed 4 bases from V and 4 bases from J; junction bases left unmatched: 7. Germline V gene lookup returns CDR1 SGHDT and CDR2 YYEEEE. This CDR3 has 14 residues. In nucleotides, the CDR3 is TGTGCCAGCAGCGGTACAGGGGTAGGCACTGAAGCTTTCTTT. Amino acids: CASSGTGVGTEAFF.

The chain couples TRBV9 to TRBJ2-2; D gene unclear. The V gene's germline CDR1 is SGDLS and CDR2 YYNGEE. The CDR3 is 16 amino acids. V was pared by 0 bases and J by 1 base, with 10 bases between. The CDR3 is CASSVESGRNTGELFF. The CDR3 nucleotides are TGTGCCAGCAGCGTAGAATCGGGCAGGAACACCGGGGAGCTGTTTTTT.